This record looks at one TCR beta chain sequence and its context. The antigen remains undetermined. Central memory, naive, regulatory and stem cell-like memory CD4+ cells were sorted by CD45RO/CCR7/CD25/CD127/CD95/CD27. This sample is part of a study of beta chain features in type 1 diabetes. Overall study results and limits: In every one of the four CD4+ subsets, TCRB CDR3s were moderately but significantly shorter in Type 1 diabetes patients. Sampled from patients, naive, central memory and Treg TCRB repertoires appeared more similar than those sampled from healthy donors.

The authors reverse transcribed all of the isolated RNA, so sequencing captured expressed TCRB transcripts. Only in-frame clones appear in the TCRdb table, and some are missing; sequencing was by immunoSEQ multiplex PCR. Of roughly 250,000 clones in the sample, over 20% are singletons; the top ten hold 0.028%. CDR1 and CDR2 (germline): SGHAT, FQNNGV. The CDR3 totals 16 residues. The V and J ends lost 5 bases and 4 bases, in that order; junction bases with no gene match: 8. The sequence was obtained from a woman between 35 and 50 years old with type 1 diabetes. The sample taken for sequencing was naive CD4+ T cells from blood. The chain has TRBV11-2 and TRBJ2-2; 9 nucleotides line up with TRBD1. The CDR3 DNA follows: TGTGCCAGCAGCCACCCGGGACAGGGTTCCACCGGGGAGCTGTTTTTT. Amino acids: CASSHPGQGSTGELFF.